This T cell receptor beta chain is drawn from a study of T cell responses to AZD1222 COVID-19 vaccine. Assay: immunoSEQ multiplex PCR; the TCRdb copy retains only in-frame clones and omits some. Among 100,000 to 150,000 clones, about nine tenths were seen once, and the ten largest hold roughly 4.2%. The CDR3 loop spans 14 amino acids. Looked up from germline, CDR1 is SNHLY and CDR2 is FYNNEI. The V gene lost 2 bases and the J gene lost 2 bases, with 9 bases spanning the gap. The chain recombines TRBV2 with TRBJ2-5; D is unclear. The material sequenced was peripheral blood, taken on day 0 of AZD1222 vaccination. This TCR came from an adult in good health. As DNA, the CDR3 is TGTGCCAGCAGTGAACAGAAGATGCAAGAGACCCAGTACTTC. Translated, it gives CASSEQKMQETQYF.